This TCR beta chain was sequenced for a study of graft-versus-host responses after intestinal transplantation. Profiled with immunoSEQ multiplex PCR; TCRdb holds only in-frame clones, not every one. Here the sample spans about 40,000 clones, roughly nine tenths being singletons. The germline gives CDR1 SEHNR, CDR2 FQNEAQ (reference sequence). The V gene lost 3 bases and the J gene lost 0 bases, with 8 bases spanning the gap. This CDR3 is built from 15 residues. The specimen comprised PBMCs, sampled around 330 days after intestinal transplant. The chain uses TRBV7-9 and TRBJ1-4; D gene unclear. The receptor was isolated from a human patient who received an intestinal transplant, so some T cells may come from the graft donor. CDR3 sequence reads: CASSFSPATNEKLFF. Written as DNA, the CDR3 is TGTGCCAGCAGCTTTTCCCCAGCAACTAATGAAAAACTGTTTTTT.